This TCR beta chain emerged from a study of T-cell memory formation after mild COVID-19. Study overall: TCR clusters mostly belonged to single donors. Study results and limitations: The appearance of some responding clones in pre-infection memory suggested that cross-reactive memory joined. Clones that contracted from day 15 to 85 were balanced CD4/CD8, while later expanders leaned CD4+.

TCRdb analysed the 5' RACE reads with MiXCR anew, one entry per CDR3 protein. The sample has more than 250,000 distinct CDR3 sequences; roughly 17% are singletons. As to this clonotype: What it recognizes is unknown.

J was trimmed by 2 bases and V by 0 bases; bases with no gene match: 2. The CDR3 contains 16 residues. Germline V gives CDR1 KGHSH, CDR2 LQKENI. The clonotype comes from a man aged 18 to 30 who had mild COVID-19 (a few samples of this study predate the infection). Cell type and time point are not known. Sequencing was performed on PBMCs or a T cell subset sorted from them (not recorded which). The chain carries TRBV18 and TRBJ1-2; 11 bases agree with TRBD1. CDR3: CASSPPGTGGNYGYTF. In DNA, the CDR3 is TGTGCCAGCTCACCACCAGGGACAGGGGGAAACTATGGCTACACCTTC.